In this sample, the clone carrying this T cell receptor beta chain turned up once. The table came from immunoSEQ multiplex PCR; TCRdb's copy has only in-frame clones and leaves some out. This sample has tens of thousands of clones; almost 85% occur once, and the top ten carry about 0.6%. The data were obtained in a study of OX40 agonist ivuxolimab in advanced cancers. V lost 7 bases, J lost 5 bases, and 11 bases lay in between. Germline lookup yields CDR1 LGHNT and CDR2 FRNRAP. This CDR3 is built from 12 residues. This rearrangement joins TRBV12-5 to TRBJ2-5; no clear D. The origin of this receptor is an adult with an advanced solid tumor such as melanoma, head and neck, liver or kidney cancer. Here the sequenced sample was CD4+ or CD8+ T cells sorted from blood, taken in a trial of the OX40 agonist ivuxolimab. The CDR3: CASAFDGETQYF. The CDR3 DNA reads as TGTGCTAGTGCCTTCGACGGGGAGACCCAGTACTTC.